The source of this T cell receptor (beta chain) is a study of blood T cell repertoires in COVID-19. Overall study context: In each case, the material was cDNA or gDNA derived from T cells, B-cell-depleted T cells, or PBMCs.

The repertoire was sequenced with immunoSEQ multiplex PCR; TCRdb's copy has only in-frame clones and lacks some. The table lists 95,000 to 100,000 clones, around 80% of them singletons, with about 24% in the top ten. V was pared by 6 bases and J by 4 bases, with 12 bases between. The CDR3 is 13 residues long. The germline V gene has CDR1 SGHTA and CDR2 FQGTGA. The TCR sequence derives from a human donor in a cohort sampled during active COVID-19. V usage is TRBV7-3 and J usage is TRBJ1-1, with D maybe TRBD1 (6 bases). Sequenced input: peripheral blood. The CDR3 loop reads CASSQGGVTEAFF. The CDR3 DNA is TGTGCCAGCAGTCAAGGGGGGGTCACTGAAGCTTTCTTT.